The following is a T cell receptor beta chain sequence with its context. What it binds is unknown. Assay used: immunoSEQ multiplex PCR; TCRdb lists only in-frame clones, some missing. The table shows approximately 2.1 million clones, with 90% to 95% occurring only once. Trimming shortened V by 3 bases and J by 8 bases, and 8 bases separated the two germline ends. The CDR3 has 12 residues. CDR1 and CDR2 from the germline V gene are ENHRY and SYGVKD. These data come from a study of shared clonotypes between healthy human individuals. Study-level findings and limits: The study sampled only blood, and tissue repertoires likely differ.

The V gene is TRBV10-3, the J gene TRBJ1-3, with D hard to call. The sample taken for sequencing was naive CD4+ T cells from PBMCs. Regarding subset: CD45RA+ positively selected. The TCR sequence derives from a man younger than 30 in good health. Some clones in this sample may be carry-over from other donors' samples. The CDR3 loop reads CAISDGADTIYF. CDR3 coding DNA: TGTGCCATCAGTGATGGTGCGGACACCATATATTTT.